One sample yielded the 7 T cell receptor beta chains listed below, sequenced in a study of CD8 T cells in Susac syndrome. Random hexamers primed reverse transcription of about 0.5 to 1 ug RNA. MiXCR was run by TCRdb on the immunoSEQ multiplex PCR reads, yielding one entry per CDR3 protein. The data show around 190,000 distinct CDR3 sequences, with roughly 92% seen just once and 0.095% to 0.12% held by the top ten. Sequenced material: CD4+ T cells from PBMCs. These receptors came from a human donor in good health.

V usage is TRBV15 and J usage is TRBJ2-6; unclear D gene. The CDR3 is made up of 16 amino acids. The germline V gene has CDR1 LNHNV and CDR2 YYDKDF (reference sequence). The V gene lost 1 base and the J gene lost 0 bases, with 7 bases spanning the gap. DNA of the CDR3: TGTGCCACCAGCAGAGGAGTGGGCTCTGGGGCCAACGTCCTGACTTTC. Translating it yields CATSRGVGSGANVLTF.

The V gene is TRBV7-8, the J gene TRBJ1-5; possibly TRBD1 for D (6 bases). Between the trimmed V and J ends, which lost 0 bases and 7 bases, there was a span of 10 bases. The length of the CDR3 is 14 residues. Germline V CDR1 and CDR2: SGHVS, FQNEAQ. The CDR3 DNA follows: TGTGCCAGCAGCTTAGCACAGGGCGGACAGCCCCAGCATTTT. Residues: CASSLAQGGQPQHF.

The chain links TRBV15 to TRBJ1-6; D is ambiguous. Trimming removed 3 bases at V and 7 bases at J, with 10 bases between. Germline-derived CDR1 and CDR2 are LNHNV and YYDKDF (reference sequence). The CDR3 contains 14 residues. DNA of the CDR3: TGTGCCACCAGCAGGAGTAGGGAAAATTCACCCCTCCACTTT. Protein sequence: CATSRSRENSPLHF.

This chain links TRBV21-1 with TRBJ2-1; TRBD2 is taken as the D call from the table, unchecked against the DNA. TRBV21-1 represents a pseudogene. The CDR3 has 16 residues. CDR3 sequence: CASSRGRLAGAHEQFF. For the CDR3, the DNA is TGTGCCAGCAGCCGGGGTAGGCTAGCGGGGGCACATGAGCAGTTCTTC.

Written as DNA, the CDR3 is TGTGCCTGGAGTAATCGAGGGAAAGTCAGCCCCCAGCATTTT. Translated: CAWSNRGKVSPQHF. The chain recombines TRBV30 with TRBJ1-5; D ambiguous. The germline V and J ends were trimmed by 2 bases and 10 bases, with 18 bases remaining between them. CDR1 GTSNPN and CDR2 SVGIG come from the germline V gene (reference sequence). This CDR3 contains 14 residues. The complete variable domain, with remaining parts taken from reference TRBV30 and TRBJ1-5, reads SQTIHQWPATLVQPVGSPLSLECTVEGTSNPNLYWYRQAAGRGLQLLFYSVGIGQISSEVPQNLSASRPQDRQFILSSKKLLLSDSGFYLCAWSNRGKVSPQHFGDGTRLSIL.

V usage is TRBV15 and J usage is TRBJ1-4; the D is unclear. The CDR3 extends over 16 amino acids. Germline V gene data show CDR1 as LNHNV and CDR2 as YYDKDF (reference sequence). V shed 3 bases and J shed 8 bases, with 19 bases lying between them. CDR3 in amino acids: CATSSGSYGNREKLFF. CDR3 DNA sequence: TGTGCCACCAGCAGCGGGAGCTACGGCAACCGCGAAAAACTGTTTTTT.

This clonotype came up once. The genes are TRBV5-6 and TRBJ1-2, with no clear D. Trimming pared 7 bases from V and 0 bases from J, leaving 13 bases between. The CDR3 is 14 amino acids. Per the germline V gene, CDR1 is SGHDT and CDR2 is YYEEEE. The CDR3: CASWMLVSNYGYTF. The DNA of the CDR3 is TGTGCCAGCTGGATGCTAGTCTCTAACTATGGCTACACCTTC.